The 25 T cell receptor beta chains listed next were all sequenced from one sample in a study of cytomegalovirus exposure and HLA in healthy donors. Generated by immunoSEQ multiplex PCR, the TCRdb table keeps only in-frame clones and is missing some. Among approximately 280,000 clones listed, roughly 90% were seen once. Sequences were obtained from PBMCs. These receptors all come from a woman between 18 and 29 years old in good health and CMV-seronegative.

The rearrangement links TRBV25-1 to TRBJ2-6; D might be TRBD1 (5 bases). The CDR3 length is 17 residues. Looked up from germline, CDR1 is MGHDK and CDR2 is SYGVNS. V lost 1 base and J lost 4, with 14 bases in between. DNA for the CDR3: TGTGCCAGCAGTGAATCCCGGGCAGGGAACGGGGCCAACGTCCTGACTTTC. This translates into CASSESRAGNGANVLTF. The variable domain in full, with the rest retrieved from reference TRBV25-1 and TRBJ2-6, is EADIYQTPRYLVIGTGKKITLECSQTMGHDKMYWYQQDPGMELHLIHYSYGVNSTEKGDLSSESTVSRIRTEHFPLTLESARPSHTSQYLCASSESRAGNGANVLTFGAGSRLTVL.

The chain carries TRBV10-3 and TRBJ1-5; D uncertain. CDR3 length: 13 residues. Germline-derived CDR1 and CDR2 are ENHRY and SYGVKD. Trimming shortened V by 3 bases and J by 5 bases, and 8 bases separated the two germline ends. CDR3: CAISEQKDQPQHF. The CDR3 bases are TGTGCCATCAGTGAACAGAAAGATCAGCCCCAGCATTTT.

V is TRBV10-3 and J is TRBJ2-5; a possible D gene is TRBD1 (6 bases). CDR1 is ENHRY and CDR2 is SYGVKD in the germline V gene. The CDR3 spans 13 residues. Trimming removed 4 bases at V and 3 bases at J, with 9 bases between. The CDR3 loop reads CAISGQEEETQYF. Written as DNA, the CDR3 is TGTGCCATCAGTGGACAGGAAGAAGAGACCCAGTACTTC.

The rearrangement links TRBV5-1 to TRBJ2-7; a weak D match, TRBD2 (6 bases). V lost 1 base and J lost 7, with 12 bases in between. The CDR3 extends over 13 amino acids. Looked up from germline, CDR1 is SGHRS and CDR2 is YFSETQ. The CDR3 spells CASSLRERGEQYF. For the CDR3, the DNA is TGCGCCAGCAGCTTGCGGGAGAGAGGTGAGCAGTACTTC. Together with reference TRBV5-1 and TRBJ2-7, the CDR3 gives the full variable domain: KAGVTQTPRYLIKTRGQQVTLSCSPISGHRSVSWYQQTPGQGLQFLFEYFSETQRNKGNFPGRFSGRQFSNSRSEMNVSTLELGDSALYLCASSLRERGEQYFGPGTRLTVT.

This chain connects TRBV5-4 to TRBJ2-1; 8 positions match TRBD1. With V trimmed by 0 bases and J by 6 bases, 14 bases remained unmatched. Germline V gives CDR1 SGHNT, CDR2 YYREEE (reference sequence). This CDR3 spans 18 amino acids. CDR3 in amino acids: CASSLAGGAGGKVNEQFF. In DNA, the CDR3 is TGTGCCAGCAGCTTGGCCGGGGGAGCAGGGGGCAAGGTCAATGAGCAGTTCTTC.

Here the CDR3 reads CASSLATGGAGTGELFF. The CDR3 nucleotides are TGTGCCAGCAGCTTGGCGACAGGGGGCGCGGGCACCGGGGAGCTGTTTTTT. The rearrangement joins TRBV5-4 to TRBJ2-2; 10 nucleotides agree with TRBD1. Germline lookup yields CDR1 SGHNT and CDR2 YYREEE (reference sequence). V gave up 0 bases and J gave up 4 bases; unmatched junction bases: 6. CDR3 length equals 17 residues. Complete variable domain (other parts from reference TRBV5-4 and TRBJ2-2): ETGVTQSPTHLIKTRGQQVTLRCSSQSGHNTVSWYQQALGQGPQFIFQYYREEENGRGNFPPRFSGLQFPNYSSELNVNALELDDSALYLCASSLATGGAGTGELFFGEGSRLTVL.

The rearrangement joins TRBV27 to TRBJ1-2; a possible D gene is TRBD1 (5 bases). Trimming cost V 8 bases and J 4 bases, with 14 bases left between them. Germline CDR1 reads MNHEY; CDR2 reads SMNVEV (reference sequence). This CDR3 has 13 residues. The CDR3 DNA follows: TGTGCCAGCCGACCCGACGGGGGCTATGGCTACACCTTC. Protein product: CASRPDGGYGYTF.

The V call is TRBV5-1, the J call TRBJ2-3, with 15 bases that match TRBD2. CDR3 length: 18 residues. Per germline, CDR1 SGHRS and CDR2 YFSETQ. With 4 bases clipped from V and 2 bases from J, the junction kept 8 bases outside the gene matches. The DNA for the CDR3 is TGCGCCAGCAGCCCCGGACTAGCGGGAGGGCCCATCACAGATACGCAGTATTTT. As protein: CASSPGLAGGPITDTQYF.

This CDR3 reads CASSMGALSTDTQYF. CDR3 nucleotide sequence: TGTGCCAGTAGTATGGGAGCGCTTAGCACAGATACGCAGTATTTT. The chain links TRBV19 to TRBJ2-3; a possible D gene is TRBD2 (5 bases). Deletions cut 3 bases from V and 0 bases from J, with 10 bases between. CDR1 and CDR2 from the germline V gene are LNHDA and SQIVND (reference sequence). The CDR3 runs to 15 residues.

This clone was found once. The V and J genes are TRBV9 and TRBJ2-3; TRBD2 aligns across 7 bases. CDR3 length: 17 residues. Germline values: CDR1 SGDLS, CDR2 YYNGEE. The J segment lost 0 bases and the V segment lost 0 bases, leaving 7 bases of the junction unmatched. In DNA form, the CDR3 reads TGTGCCAGCAGCGTAGCCGGCGGGACTACTAGCACAGATACGCAGTATTTT. Amino acid sequence: CASSVAGGTTSTDTQYF. The full variable domain, rest sourced from reference TRBV9 and TRBJ2-3, is DSGVTQTPKHLITATGQRVTLRCSPRSGDLSVYWYQQSLDQGLQFLIQYYNGEERAKGNILERFSAQQFPDLHSELNLSSLELGDSALYFCASSVAGGTTSTDTQYFGPGTRLTVL.

The chain is built from TRBV7-6 and TRBJ2-7; 9 bases are shared with TRBD1. The CDR3 length is 13 residues. From germline, CDR1 is SGHVS and CDR2 FNYEAQ. The ends lost 5 bases at V and 5 bases at J; junction bases unmatched: 4. The CDR3 DNA follows: TGTGCCAGCAGCCGAACAGGGGGCAACGAGCAGTACTTC. Its translation: CASSRTGGNEQYF.

J is TRBJ2-7 and V is TRBV9, with D perhaps TRBD2 (8 bases). V was cut by 6 bases and J by 3 bases, with 22 bases left in between. Germline V gene data show CDR1 as SGDLS and CDR2 as YYNGEE. CDR3 length: 16 amino acids. For the CDR3, the DNA is TGTGCCAGCACCACCGGGAGGGACAGTAGTATCTACGAGCAGTACTTC. Protein product: CASTTGRDSSIYEQYF.

The genes are TRBV10-2 and TRBJ2-1; 8 bases line up with TRBD2. The junction had 2 bases not matched to a gene; V was cut back by 8 bases and J by 2 bases. The CDR3 contains 13 residues. Germline CDR1 WSHSY, CDR2 SAAADI. CDR3 amino acids: CASGLAAYNEQFF. DNA of the CDR3: TGCGCCAGCGGACTAGCCGCCTACAATGAGCAGTTCTTC.

The chain uses TRBV19 and TRBJ1-4; 9 nucleotides match TRBD1. V trimming: 6 bases; J trimming: 7 bases; junction bases outside the gene matches: 9. The CDR3 loop spans 15 amino acids. CDR1 is LNHDA and CDR2 is SQIVND in the germline V gene (reference sequence). CDR3 residues: CASSVRGTGSEKLFF. In DNA, the CDR3 is TGTGCCAGTAGCGTTCGTGGGACAGGGAGTGAAAAACTGTTTTTT.

This clone was detected only once. The chain carries TRBV9 and TRBJ2-7; maybe TRBD2 (5 bases). V was trimmed by 1 base and J by 1 base, leaving 9 bases between them. The CDR3 loop spans 14 amino acids. The germline V gene encodes CDR1 SGDLS and CDR2 YYNGEE. DNA for the CDR3: TGTGCCAGCAGCGTAAACTCGGGATCCTACGAGCAGTACTTC. This codes for CASSVNSGSYEQYF.

V usage is TRBV29-1 and J usage is TRBJ2-7, with 10 bases lining up with TRBD2. V was clipped by 7 bases and J by 5 bases; unmatched bases: 8. Per the germline V gene, CDR1 is SQVTM and CDR2 is ANQGSEA. CDR3 size: 13 residues. CDR3 region: CSARGLAGDEQYF. In nucleotides, the CDR3 is TGCAGCGCTCGGGGGCTAGCGGGAGACGAGCAGTACTTC.

The rearrangement joins TRBV28 to TRBJ1-5; 9 bases line up with TRBD1. Germline lookup yields CDR1 MDHEN and CDR2 SYDVKM. The CDR3 covers 15 residues. Trimming at V came to 2 bases and at J to 3 bases, leaving 2 bases not matched to a gene. The CDR3 spells CASSLGDRANQPQHF. The CDR3 DNA is TGTGCCAGCAGTTTAGGGGACAGGGCCAATCAGCCCCAGCATTTT. The full variable domain, completed using reference TRBV28 and TRBJ1-5, is DVKVTQSSRYLVKRTGEKVFLECVQDMDHENMFWYRQDPGLGLRLIYFSYDVKMKEKGDIPEGYSVSREKKERFSLILESASTNQTSMYLCASSLGDRANQPQHFGDGTRLSIL.

V usage is TRBV7-2 and J usage is TRBJ2-7; D might be TRBD1 (6 bases). V lost 5 bases and J 2 bases, leaving 16 bases between the germline ends. CDR3 size: 15 residues. Germline CDR1 and CDR2: SGHTA and FQGNSA. CDR3 sequence reads: CASSLHRAQPYEQYF. CDR3 DNA sequence: TGTGCCAGCAGCCTTCACAGGGCTCAACCCTACGAGCAGTACTTC.

J is TRBJ1-1 and V is TRBV29-1; 9 nucleotides agree with TRBD1. V lost 5 bases to trimming and J lost 1 base; unmatched junction nucleotides: 2. CDR1 and CDR2 (germline): SQVTM, ANQGSEA. The CDR3 has 13 residues. The CDR3, as DNA: TGCAGCGTTACGGGACAGGGGAACACTGAAGCTTTCTTT. Translation gives CSVTGQGNTEAFF.

CDR3 sequence (DNA): TGTGCCAGCAGCTATTTCGGGACAGCGGCCTACGAGCAGTACTTC. Translated, it gives CASSYFGTAAYEQYF. The chain has TRBV13 and TRBJ2-7, with 7 bases aligning to TRBD1. CDR1 PRHDT and CDR2 FYEKMQ come from the germline V gene (reference sequence). V dropped 4 bases and J dropped 2; count of bases not matched to a gene: 8. The CDR3 spans 15 residues.

J is TRBJ1-5 and V is TRBV28, with 7 bases that match TRBD1. Trimming took 4 bases from V and 0 from J; bases not matched to a gene: 3. The CDR3 loop spans 15 amino acids. CDR1 and CDR2 (germline): MDHEN, SYDVKM. The CDR3 loop reads CASSSGGTSNQPQHF. In DNA form, the CDR3 reads TGTGCCAGCAGTTCAGGGGGGACTAGCAATCAGCCCCAGCATTTT.

V usage is TRBV19 and J usage is TRBJ1-2, with a tentative D call TRBD1 (6 bases). The CDR3 runs 15 residues. Trimming pared 7 bases from V and 0 bases from J, leaving 15 bases between. Germline CDR1 LNHDA, CDR2 SQIVND (reference sequence). The CDR3: CASNRAPEANYGYTF. In DNA form, the CDR3 reads TGTGCCAGTAACAGGGCCCCCGAAGCTAACTATGGCTACACCTTC.

The chain has TRBV30 and TRBJ1-5, with no clear D. The CDR3 is 11 residues long. Looked up from germline, CDR1 is GTSNPN and CDR2 is SVGIG (reference sequence). Trimming cost V 3 bases and J 9 bases, with 9 bases left between them. The CDR3 sequence: CAWSDGGPQHF. CDR3 DNA sequence: TGTGCCTGGAGCGACGGCGGGCCCCAGCATTTT.

This clone showed up just once. The chain is built from TRBV4-3 and TRBJ2-1; 7 nucleotides line up with TRBD1. CDR1 is LGHNA, CDR2 YSLEER, per germline. There are 14 residues in the CDR3. V dropped 3 bases and J dropped 9; count of bases not matched to a gene: 8. This CDR3 is CASSQATGPGEQFF. The CDR3 DNA is TGCGCCAGCAGCCAGGCGACAGGGCCGGGTGAGCAGTTCTTC.

V and J are TRBV11-1 and TRBJ2-3, with 12 bases that match TRBD1. Germline V gene lookup returns CDR1 SGHAT and CDR2 FQDESV (reference sequence). The CDR3 length is 18 residues. V trimming: 5 bases; J trimming: 6 bases; junction bases outside the gene matches: 15. This chain's CDR3 is CASSLPGVGQGAWDTQYF. CDR3 nucleotides: TGTGCCAGCAGCCTCCCAGGCGTGGGACAGGGGGCGTGGGATACGCAGTATTTT.